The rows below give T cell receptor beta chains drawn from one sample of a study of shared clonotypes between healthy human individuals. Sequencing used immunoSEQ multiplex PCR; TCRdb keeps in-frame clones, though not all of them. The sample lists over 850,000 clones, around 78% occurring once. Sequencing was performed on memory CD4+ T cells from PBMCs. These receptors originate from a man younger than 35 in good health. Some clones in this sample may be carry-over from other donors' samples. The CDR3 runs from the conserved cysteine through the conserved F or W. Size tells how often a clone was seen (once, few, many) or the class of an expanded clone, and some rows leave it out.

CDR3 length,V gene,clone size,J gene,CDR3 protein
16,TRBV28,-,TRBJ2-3,CASSLLAGGNTDTQYF
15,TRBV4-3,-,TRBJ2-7,CASSRGYGGSYEQYF
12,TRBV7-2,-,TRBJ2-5,CASSSMQGLLYF
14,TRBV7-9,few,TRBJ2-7,CASTHGTVRDEQYF
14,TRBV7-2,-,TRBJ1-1,CASSPGAANTEAFF
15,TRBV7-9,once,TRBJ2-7,CASSLFGTDTYEQYF
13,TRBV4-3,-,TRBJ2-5,CASSQSQGETQYF
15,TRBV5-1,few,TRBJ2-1,CASSLETGSYNEQFF
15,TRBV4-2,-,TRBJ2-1,CASSQDAGNHNEQFF
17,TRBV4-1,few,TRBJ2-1,CASSRRGTSGFYNEQFF
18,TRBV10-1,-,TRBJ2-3,CASRIGTSGRLGTDTQYF
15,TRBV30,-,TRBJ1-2,CALAGDRGLNGGYTF
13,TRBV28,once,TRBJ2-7,CATLLRGGGEQYF
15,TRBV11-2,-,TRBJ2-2,CASSLLTANTGELFF
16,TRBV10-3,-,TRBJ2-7,CAISESATRSSYEQYF
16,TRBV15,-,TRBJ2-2,CATSREGGANTGELFF
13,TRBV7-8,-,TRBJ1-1,CASSSQENTEAFF
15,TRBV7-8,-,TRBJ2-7,CASSLRGVGSYEQYF
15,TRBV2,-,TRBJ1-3,CASSLSDSSGNTIYF
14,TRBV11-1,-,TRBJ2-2,CASSPGREAGELFF
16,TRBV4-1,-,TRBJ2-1,CASSQEGSSSYNEQFF
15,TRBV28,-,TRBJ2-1,CASRPHRGGYNEQFF
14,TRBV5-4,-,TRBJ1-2,CASSSYQGDGFSTF
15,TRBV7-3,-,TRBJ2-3,CASSLTGQGTDTQYF
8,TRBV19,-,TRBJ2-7,CAPHEQYF
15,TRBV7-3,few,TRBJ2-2,CASSLSLAGTGELFF
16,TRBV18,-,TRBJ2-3,CASSPLEGTGTDTQYF
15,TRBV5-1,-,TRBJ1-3,CASSLEPLSGNTIYF
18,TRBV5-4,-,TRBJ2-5,CASSLLFGKADPGETQYF
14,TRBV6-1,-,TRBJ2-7,CASSENARFPQTDF
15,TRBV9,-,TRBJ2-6,CASSELGSGANVLTF
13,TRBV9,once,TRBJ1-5,CASSVDMDQPQHF
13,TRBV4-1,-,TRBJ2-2,CASSQALTGELFF
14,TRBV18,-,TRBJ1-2,CASSPSSRAEGYTF
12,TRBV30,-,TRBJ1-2,CAWSGGNYGYTF
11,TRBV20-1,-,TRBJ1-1,CSASANLGAFF
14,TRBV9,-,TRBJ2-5,CASSISGLQETQYF
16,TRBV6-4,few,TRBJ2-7,CASSALRVLAIYEQYF
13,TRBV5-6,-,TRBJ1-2,CASSSHPPYGYTF
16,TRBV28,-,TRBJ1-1,CASTQLTGGSDTEAFF
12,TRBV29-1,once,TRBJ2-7,CSVGLAGDEQYF
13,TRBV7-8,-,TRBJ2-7,CASSRGSGHEQYF